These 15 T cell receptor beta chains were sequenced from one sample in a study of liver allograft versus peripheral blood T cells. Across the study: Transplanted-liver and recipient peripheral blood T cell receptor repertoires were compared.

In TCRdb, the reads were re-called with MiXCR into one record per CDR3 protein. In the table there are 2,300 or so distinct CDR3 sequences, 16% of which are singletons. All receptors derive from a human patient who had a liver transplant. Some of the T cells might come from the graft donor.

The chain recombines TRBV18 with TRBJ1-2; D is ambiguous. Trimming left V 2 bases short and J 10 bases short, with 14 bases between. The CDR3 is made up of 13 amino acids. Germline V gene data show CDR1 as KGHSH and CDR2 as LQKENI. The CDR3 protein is CASSPSRERAYTF. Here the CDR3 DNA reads TGTGCCAGCTCACCAAGCCGGGAGCGGGCCTACACCTTC.

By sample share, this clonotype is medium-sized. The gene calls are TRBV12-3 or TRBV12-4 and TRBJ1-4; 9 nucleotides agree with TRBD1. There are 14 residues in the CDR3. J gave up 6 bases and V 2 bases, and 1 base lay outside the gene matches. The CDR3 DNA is TGTGCCAGCAGTTTACGACAGGGGGATGAAAAACTGTTTTTT. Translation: CASSLRQGDEKLFF.

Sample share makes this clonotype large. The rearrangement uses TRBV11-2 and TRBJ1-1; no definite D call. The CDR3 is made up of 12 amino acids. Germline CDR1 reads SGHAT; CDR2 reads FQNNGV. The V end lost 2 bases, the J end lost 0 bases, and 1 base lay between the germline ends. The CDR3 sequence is CASSLLNTEAFF. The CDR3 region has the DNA TGTGCCAGCAGCTTACTGAACACTGAAGCTTTCTTT.

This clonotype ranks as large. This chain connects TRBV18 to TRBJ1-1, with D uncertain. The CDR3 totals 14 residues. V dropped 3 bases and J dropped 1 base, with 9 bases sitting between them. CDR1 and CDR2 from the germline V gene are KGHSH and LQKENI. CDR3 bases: TGTGCCAGCTCACCCGGACTTTCGAACACTGAAGCTTTCTTT. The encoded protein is CASSPGLSNTEAFF.

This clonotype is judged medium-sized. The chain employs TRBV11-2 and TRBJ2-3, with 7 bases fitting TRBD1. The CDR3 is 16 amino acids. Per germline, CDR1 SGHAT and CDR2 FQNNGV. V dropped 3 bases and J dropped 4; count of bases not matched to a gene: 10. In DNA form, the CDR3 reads TGTGCCAGCAGCTTCGGCTTCTCCGGACAGGCAGATACGCAGTATTTT. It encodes CASSFGFSGQADTQYF.

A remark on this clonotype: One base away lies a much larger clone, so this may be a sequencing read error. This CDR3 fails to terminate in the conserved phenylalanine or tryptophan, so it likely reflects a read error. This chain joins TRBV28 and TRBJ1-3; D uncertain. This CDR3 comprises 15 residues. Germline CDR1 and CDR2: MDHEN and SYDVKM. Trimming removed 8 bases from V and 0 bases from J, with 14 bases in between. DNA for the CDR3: TGTGCCAGCGGGAGCGGGAGCCACTCTGGAAACACCATATATCTT. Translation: CASGSGSHSGNTIYL.

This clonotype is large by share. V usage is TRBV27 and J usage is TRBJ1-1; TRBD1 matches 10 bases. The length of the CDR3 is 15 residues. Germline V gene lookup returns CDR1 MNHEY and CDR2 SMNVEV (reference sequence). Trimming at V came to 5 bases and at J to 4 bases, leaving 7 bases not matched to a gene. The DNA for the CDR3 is TGTGCCAGCAGTCTTGACAGGGGGCGAGTCACTGAAGCTTTCTTT. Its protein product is CASSLDRGRVTEAFF.

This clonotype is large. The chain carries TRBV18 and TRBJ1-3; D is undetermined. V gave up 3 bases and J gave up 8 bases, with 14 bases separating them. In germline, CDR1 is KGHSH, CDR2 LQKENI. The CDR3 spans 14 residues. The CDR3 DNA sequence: TGTGCCAGCTCACCTAGGGCCGCGCCGGACACCATATATTTT. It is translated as CASSPRAAPDTIYF.

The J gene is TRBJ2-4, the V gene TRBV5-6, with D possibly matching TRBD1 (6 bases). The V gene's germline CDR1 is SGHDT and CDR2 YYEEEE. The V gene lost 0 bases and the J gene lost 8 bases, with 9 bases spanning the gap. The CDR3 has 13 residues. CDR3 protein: CASSLAGVDIQYF. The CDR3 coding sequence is TGTGCCAGCAGCTTGGCAGGGGTGGACATTCAGTACTTC.

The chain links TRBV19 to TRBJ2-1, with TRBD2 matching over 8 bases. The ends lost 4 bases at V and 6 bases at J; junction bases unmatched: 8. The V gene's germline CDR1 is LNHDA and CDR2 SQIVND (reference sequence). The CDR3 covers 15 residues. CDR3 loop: CASSTTGLGRNEQFF. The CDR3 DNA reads TGTGCCAGTAGTACGACGGGACTAGGCCGCAATGAGCAGTTCTTC.

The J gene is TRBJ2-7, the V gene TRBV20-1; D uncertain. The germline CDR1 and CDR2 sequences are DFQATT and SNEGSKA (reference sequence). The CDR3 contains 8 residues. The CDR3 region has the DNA TGCCCCTCGGGCGAGCAGTACGTC. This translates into CPSGEQYV.

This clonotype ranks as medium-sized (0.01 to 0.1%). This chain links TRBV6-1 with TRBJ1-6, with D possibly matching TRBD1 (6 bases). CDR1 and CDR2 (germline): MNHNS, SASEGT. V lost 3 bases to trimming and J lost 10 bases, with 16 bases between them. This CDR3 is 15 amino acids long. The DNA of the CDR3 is TGTGCCAGCAGTGAGGGGGCAGGGAACAACTCACCCCTCCACTTT. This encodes CASSEGAGNNSPLHF.

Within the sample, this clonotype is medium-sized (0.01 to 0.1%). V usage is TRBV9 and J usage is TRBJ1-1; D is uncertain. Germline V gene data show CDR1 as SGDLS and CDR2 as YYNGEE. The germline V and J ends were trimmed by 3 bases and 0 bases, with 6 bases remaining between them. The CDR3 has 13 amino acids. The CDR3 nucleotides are TGTGCCAGCAGCGAGACACTGAACACTGAAGCTTTCTTT. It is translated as CASSETLNTEAFF. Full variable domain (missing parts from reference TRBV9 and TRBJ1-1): DSGVTQTPKHLITATGQRVTLRCSPRSGDLSVYWYQQSLDQGLQFLIQYYNGEERAKGNILERFSAQQFPDLHSELNLSSLELGDSALYFCASSETLNTEAFFGQGTRLTVV.

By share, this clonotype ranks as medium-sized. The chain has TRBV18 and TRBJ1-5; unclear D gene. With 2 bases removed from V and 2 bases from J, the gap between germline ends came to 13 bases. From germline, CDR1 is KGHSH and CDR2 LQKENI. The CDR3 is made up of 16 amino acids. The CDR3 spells CASSPEREAGNQPQHF. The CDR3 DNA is TGTGCCAGCTCACCAGAGAGGGAGGCGGGCAATCAGCCCCAGCATTTT. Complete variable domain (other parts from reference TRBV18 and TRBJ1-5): NAGVMQNPRHLVRRRGQEARLRCSPMKGHSHVYWYRQLPEEGLKFMVYLQKENIIDESGMPKERFSAEFPKEGPSILRIQQVVRGDSAAYFCASSPEREAGNQPQHFGDGTRLSIL.

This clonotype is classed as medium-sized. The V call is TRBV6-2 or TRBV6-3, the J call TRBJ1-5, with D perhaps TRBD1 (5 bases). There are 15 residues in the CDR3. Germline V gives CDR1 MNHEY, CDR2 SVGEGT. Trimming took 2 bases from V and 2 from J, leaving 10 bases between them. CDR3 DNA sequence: TGTGCCAGCAGTTACGCCGGGGGTCGCAATCAGCCCCAGCATTTT. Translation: CASSYAGGRNQPQHF.